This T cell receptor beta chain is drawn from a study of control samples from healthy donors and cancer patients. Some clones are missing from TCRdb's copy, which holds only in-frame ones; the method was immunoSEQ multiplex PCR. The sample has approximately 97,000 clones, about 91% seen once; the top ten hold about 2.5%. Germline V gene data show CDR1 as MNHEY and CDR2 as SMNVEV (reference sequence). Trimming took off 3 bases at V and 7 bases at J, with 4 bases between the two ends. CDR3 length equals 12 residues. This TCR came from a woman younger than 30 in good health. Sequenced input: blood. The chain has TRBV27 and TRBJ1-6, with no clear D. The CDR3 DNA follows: TGTGCCAGCAGTTTTGGGAATTCACCCCTCCACTTT. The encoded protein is CASSFGNSPLHF.